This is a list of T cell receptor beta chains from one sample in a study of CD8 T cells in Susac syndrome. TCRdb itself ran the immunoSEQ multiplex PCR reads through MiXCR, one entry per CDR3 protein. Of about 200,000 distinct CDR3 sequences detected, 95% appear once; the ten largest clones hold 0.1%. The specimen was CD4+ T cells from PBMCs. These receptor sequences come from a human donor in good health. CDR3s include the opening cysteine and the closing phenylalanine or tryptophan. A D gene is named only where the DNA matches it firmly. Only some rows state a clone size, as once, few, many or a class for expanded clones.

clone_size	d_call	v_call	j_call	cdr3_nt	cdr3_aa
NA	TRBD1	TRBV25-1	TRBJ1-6	TGTGCCAGCAGCGATCCGGGACAGGGTTTAGGTTCACCCCTCCACTTT	CASSDPGQGLGSPLHF
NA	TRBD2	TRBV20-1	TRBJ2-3	TGCAGTGCTAGGGGGGGGTTCACAGATACGCAGTATTTT	CSARGGFTDTQYF
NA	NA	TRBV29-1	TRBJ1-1	TGCAGCGTTGTGACGGGACTCCATAACGCTGAAGCTTTCTTT	CSVVTGLHNAEAFF
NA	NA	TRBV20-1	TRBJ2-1	TGCAGTGCTGAGGACAGAAAAGAGCAGTTCTTC	CSAEDRKEQFF
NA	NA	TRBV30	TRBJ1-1	TGTGCCTGCGGGCAGGGCCCAAACACTGAAGCTTTCTTT	CACGQGPNTEAFF
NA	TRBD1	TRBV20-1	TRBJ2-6	TGCAGTGCGGGCCCCGGGACAGGGGGAACTGGGGCCAACGTCCTGACTTTC	CSAGPGTGGTGANVLTF
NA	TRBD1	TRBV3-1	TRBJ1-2	TGTGCCAGCAGCCAAGAATCCCCCAGTTTAGGGGGCCATGGCTACACCTTC	CASSQESPSLGGHGYTF
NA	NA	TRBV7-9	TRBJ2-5	TGTGCCAGCAGCCCCGCGAAGACCCAGTACTTC	CASSPAKTQYF
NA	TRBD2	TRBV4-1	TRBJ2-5	TGCGCCAGCAGCCATAGCGGGAGGGAGGAGACCCAGTACTTC	CASSHSGREETQYF
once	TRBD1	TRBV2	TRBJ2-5	TGTGCCAGCGGACAGGCTCAAGAGACCCAGTACTTC	CASGQAQETQYF
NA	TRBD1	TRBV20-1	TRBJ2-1	TGCAGTGCTAGAGCGGGGGACAGGGGAGTCGATGAGCAGTTCTTC	CSARAGDRGVDEQFF
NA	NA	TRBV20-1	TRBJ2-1	TGCAGTGCTCCTGAGACAGGAACCCCAGGGGAGCAGTTCTTC	CSAPETGTPGEQFF
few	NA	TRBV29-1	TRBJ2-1	TGCAGTGCCGGACCTTGGCCGGCTGAGCAGTTCTTC	CSAGPWPAEQFF
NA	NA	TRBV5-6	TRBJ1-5	TGTGCCAGCAGCTTTAAGAGCCTTCTTGGGCCCCAGCATTTT	CASSFKSLLGPQHF
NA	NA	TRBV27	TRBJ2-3	TGTGCCAGCAGTTTCCCCGGTAGAGATACGCAGTATTTT	CASSFPGRDTQYF
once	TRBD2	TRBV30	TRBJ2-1	TGTGCCTGGAGTGGGACTAGCGGGAGGAATGAGCAGTTCTTC	CAWSGTSGRNEQFF
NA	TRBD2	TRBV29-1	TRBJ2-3	TGCAGCGTTGGGGGACTAGCGGGAGGCACCGATACGCAGTATTTT	CSVGGLAGGTDTQYF
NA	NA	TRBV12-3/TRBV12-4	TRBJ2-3	TGTGCCAGCAGTTTATTTGCAACAGATACGCAGTATTTT	CASSLFATDTQYF
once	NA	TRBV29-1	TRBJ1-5	TGCAGCGTTGGCTATGCAGGGAATCAGCCCCAGCATTTT	CSVGYAGNQPQHF
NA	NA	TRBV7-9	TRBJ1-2	TGTGCCAGCAGCGAGAAAGGCCGGGACTATGGCTACACCTTC	CASSEKGRDYGYTF
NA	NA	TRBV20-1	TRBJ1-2	TGCAGTGCTAGAGGGTCCGGCGGCAGGGACTGGGGCTATGGCTACACCTTC	CSARGSGGRDWGYGYTF
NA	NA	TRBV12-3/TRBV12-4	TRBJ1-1	TGTGCCAGCAGGCCCCGAGCGACAGCAAACACTGAAGCTTTCTTT	CASRPRATANTEAFF
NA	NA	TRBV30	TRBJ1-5	TGTGCCTGGAGTGTAATAGGCAATCAGCCCCAGCATTTT	CAWSVIGNQPQHF
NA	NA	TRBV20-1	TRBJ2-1	TGCAGTGCTAGAGCTCTGTTGTCCAGATTAATCGGTGAGCAGTTCTTC	CSARALLSRLIGEQFF
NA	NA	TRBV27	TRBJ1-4	TGTGCCACCCAGGGAAGCGATGAAAAACTGTTTTTT	CATQGSDEKLFF
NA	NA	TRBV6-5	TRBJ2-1	TGTGCCAGCAGTTACGAGGGGTACGAGCAGTTCTTC	CASSYEGYEQFF
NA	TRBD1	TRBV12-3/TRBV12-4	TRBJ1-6	TGTGCCAGCAGTTTGACAGGGGGCGGAAATTCACCCCTCCACTTT	CASSLTGGGNSPLHF
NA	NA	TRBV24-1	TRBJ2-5	TGTGCCACCAGTGGGTTGGGCTGGTTTGGAGAGACCCAGTACTTC	CATSGLGWFGETQYF
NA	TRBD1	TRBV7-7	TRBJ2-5	TGTGCCAGCAGCTTGGACAGGGCCGAGACCCAGTACTTC	CASSLDRAETQYF
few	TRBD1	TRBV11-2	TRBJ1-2	TGTGCCAGCAGCCAGGACAGGGCCGACTATGGCTACACCTTC	CASSQDRADYGYTF
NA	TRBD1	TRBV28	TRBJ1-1	TGTGCCAGCAGTTCATGGACAGGGGAGGTGAACACTGAAGCTTTCTTT	CASSSWTGEVNTEAFF
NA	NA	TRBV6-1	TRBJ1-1	TGTGCCAGCGGGGACACTGAAGCTTTCTTT	CASGDTEAFF
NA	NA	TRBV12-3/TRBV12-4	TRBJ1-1	TGTGCCAGCAGTTTGTGGGGCATGAACACTGAAGCTTTCTTT	CASSLWGMNTEAFF
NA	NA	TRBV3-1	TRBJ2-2	TGTGCCAGCAGCCAAGTTCACGCATTTGGGGAGCTGTTTTTT	CASSQVHAFGELFF
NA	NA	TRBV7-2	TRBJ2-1	TGTGCCAGCAGCCGGGGGCAGGGAAACCACAATGAGCAGTTCTTC	CASSRGQGNHNEQFF
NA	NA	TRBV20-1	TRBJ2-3	TGCAGAGCAGGGAGGAGCACAGATACGCAGTATTTT	CRAGRSTDTQYF
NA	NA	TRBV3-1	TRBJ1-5	TGTGCCAGCAGCGCGGTAGGACAGCCCCAGCATTTT	CASSAVGQPQHF
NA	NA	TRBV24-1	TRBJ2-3	TGTGCCACCAGTTCTGAGGGACCCACAGATACGCAGTATTTT	CATSSEGPTDTQYF
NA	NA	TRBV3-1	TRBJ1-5	TGTGCCAGCAGCCAAGACCAGGGTACGAGTCAGCCCCAGCATTTT	CASSQDQGTSQPQHF
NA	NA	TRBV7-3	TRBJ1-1	TGTGCCAGCAGCTTCTCCAAGAACACTGAAGCTTTCTTT	CASSFSKNTEAFF
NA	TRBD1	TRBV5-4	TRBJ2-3	TGTGCCATCCGGGACAGGCTCACAGATACGCAGTATTTT	CAIRDRLTDTQYF
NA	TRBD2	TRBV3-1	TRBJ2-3	TGTGCCAGCAGCCAAGAACGGGGGGCGCAGTATTTT	CASSQERGAQYF
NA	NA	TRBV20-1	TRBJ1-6	TGCAGTGCTAGAAGGTTGCAGGGAATCTCTAATTCACCCCTCCACTTT	CSARRLQGISNSPLHF
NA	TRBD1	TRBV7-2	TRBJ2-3	TGTGCCAGCAGCGGTCCGGACAGGGGAGATACGCAGTATTTT	CASSGPDRGDTQYF
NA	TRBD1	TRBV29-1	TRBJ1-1	TGCAGCGTTAGGGACAGGGCCCCCGGTGGGGCTGAAGCTTTCTTT	CSVRDRAPGGAEAFF
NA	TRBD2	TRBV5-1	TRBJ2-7	TGCGCCAGCAGCACACTTAGCGGGTACGAGCAGTACTTC	CASSTLSGYEQYF